The following is a T cell receptor beta chain sequence with its context. This sample stems from a study of blood T cell repertoires in COVID-19. As for the study in general: Donors in the United States, Italy and Spain gave samples during acute or convalescent COVID-19. T cells, B-cell-depleted T cells, or PBMCs supplied cDNA or gDNA.

Trimming took 5 bases from V and 4 from J; bases not matched to a gene: 5. Germline CDR1 SNHLY, CDR2 FYNNEI. The CDR3 consists of 14 residues. The method was immunoSEQ multiplex PCR; TCRdb's version includes in-frame clones alone and lacks a portion of them. This table holds about 32,000 clones, 90% to 95% found once. Sequenced input: peripheral blood. The chain uses TRBV2 and TRBJ1-2, with 9 bases fitting TRBD1. The TCR originated in a male donor with active COVID-19. For the CDR3, the DNA is TGTGCCAGCAGTCAGACAGGGGGTCCCTATGGCTACACCTTC. Protein sequence: CASSQTGGPYGYTF.